This TCR beta chain appears in the sequencing data of a study of T cell responses to AZD1222 COVID-19 vaccine listed by TCRdb under 2021. Study-level background: Because spike-specific TCR depth and breadth did not differ between the two schedules, AZD1222 recipients who got a second dose at roughly 4 weeks were pooled with those who got a second dose at roughly 12 weeks. TCR sequencing was performed for approximately 240 trial participants, of whom about 200 were given two doses of AZD1222 and approximately 25 were given two doses of MenACWY control vaccine. Trial participants were enrolled by age into 18-55, 56-69 and 70-plus year subgroups, with roughly 160, 29 and 62 TCR-sequenced participants respectively. General conclusions and limits of the study: Nearly half of unique spike-specific TCRs reportedly recognized epitopes outside regions mutated in the B.1.351 and B.1.1.7 variants. After two AZD1222 doses, spike-specific TCR breadth and depth were significantly higher than at day 0 and than in MenACWY recipients. CD4 TCRs associated with the vaccine covered the entire spike protein, and the dominant responses were in regions 160-218 and 743-854. Most participants were white British and females outnumbered males, and the authors suggested that clonal diversity may have been underestimated. No day 14 peak-response samples were available, so repertoires were characterized only after the peak T cell response. The 56-69-year group was small, and its depth increase did not reach significance, likely because of low power. Conclusions about previously exposed vaccinees are limited, since just 6 or 7 AZD1222 recipients were seropositive for SARS-CoV-2 at baseline.

The CDR3 contains 11 residues, cysteine and phenylalanine counted. The kept DNA is CDR3 alone, 33 bases in frame from the first base. The germline V gene yields MNHNS for CDR1 and SASEGT for CDR2. The germline ends are 4 bases apart after V is trimmed by 2 bases and J by 8 bases. What this sample's time point label stands for: baseline before first vaccination. Vaccinee samples were obtained from the UK trials COV001 and COV002, which included a single-blind randomized controlled phase 2/3 trial of AZD1222 (ChAdOx1 nCoV-19) in healthy adults. For TCRbeta chain sequencing, PBMC samples were collected from trial participants at day 0 and at day 28 after the second dose. Regarding this clone: Its antigen is still unknown. No much larger clone is present one base from it, and per-base qualities are unavailable.

The CDR3 regions of human TCRbeta chains were analyzed by immunosequencing. Per the authors' processing: Repertoire TCRs were checked for matches against a reference library of SARS-CoV-2-specific TCRs that had been generated using the MIRA antigen-specificity platform. Breadth was defined as the fraction of unique TCRs that were SARS-CoV-2-associated, and depth was defined as the fraction of total T cells that were SARS-CoV-2-associated. Each spike-specific TCR was assigned to its reactive spike region and to a CD4 or CD8 class using the MIRA data. Log10-transformed breadth and depth values were compared by one-way ANOVA with Sidak's multiple comparisons tests. The source is immuneACCESS, and TCRdb retained only in-frame sequences with V and J called. Part of the clones is not carried over; for the studies checked, unresolved V genes explain less than half of this, and the remainder is unexplained. From that table come the V and J calls and clone size; the DNA was used to work out D and trimming. For this sample there are roughly 120,000 clones; more than 80% appear just once. 4.2% of the sample is in the top ten clones.

The chain joins TRBV6-1 to TRBJ2-1, with the D gene not clear enough to name. The sequences come from peripheral blood, collected on day 0 of AZD1222 vaccination. This TCR was recovered from an adult in good health. The CDR3 here reads CASSERYEQFF. The DNA reads TGTGCCAGCAGTGAACGGTATGAGCAGTTCTTC.